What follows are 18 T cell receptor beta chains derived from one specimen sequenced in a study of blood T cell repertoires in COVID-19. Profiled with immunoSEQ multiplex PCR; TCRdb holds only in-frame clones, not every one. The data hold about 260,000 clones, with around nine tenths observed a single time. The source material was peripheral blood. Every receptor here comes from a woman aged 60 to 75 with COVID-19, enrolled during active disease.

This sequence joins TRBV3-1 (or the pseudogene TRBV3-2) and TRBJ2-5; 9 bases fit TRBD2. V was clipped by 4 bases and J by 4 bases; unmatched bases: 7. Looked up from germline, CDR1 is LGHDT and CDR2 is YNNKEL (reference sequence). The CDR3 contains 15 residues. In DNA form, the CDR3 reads TGTGCCAGCAGCCGAGGCGGGAGGGCCTCAGAGACCCAGTACTTC. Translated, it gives CASSRGGRASETQYF.

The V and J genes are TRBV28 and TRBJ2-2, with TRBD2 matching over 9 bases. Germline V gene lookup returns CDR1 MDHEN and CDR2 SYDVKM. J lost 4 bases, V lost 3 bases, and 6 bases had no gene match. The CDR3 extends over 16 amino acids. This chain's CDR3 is CASSFPAGGLTGELFF. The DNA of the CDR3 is TGTGCCAGCAGTTTTCCGGCGGGAGGGCTCACCGGGGAGCTGTTTTTT.

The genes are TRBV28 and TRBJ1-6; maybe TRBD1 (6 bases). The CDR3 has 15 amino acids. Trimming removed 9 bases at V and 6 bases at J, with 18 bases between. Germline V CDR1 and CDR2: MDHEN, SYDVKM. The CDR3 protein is CASLSGGGLNSPLHF. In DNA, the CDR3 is TGTGCCAGTCTTTCGGGGGGCGGACTTAATTCACCCCTCCACTTT.

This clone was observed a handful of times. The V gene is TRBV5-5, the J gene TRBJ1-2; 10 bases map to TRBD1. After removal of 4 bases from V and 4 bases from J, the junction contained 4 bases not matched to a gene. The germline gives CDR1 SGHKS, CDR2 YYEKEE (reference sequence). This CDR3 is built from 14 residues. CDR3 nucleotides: TGTGCCAGCAGCGGAGGACAGGGGGGCTATGGCTACACCTTC. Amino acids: CASSGGQGGYGYTF. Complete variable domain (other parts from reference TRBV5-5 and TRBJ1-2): DAGVTQSPTHLIKTRGQQVTLRCSPISGHKSVSWYQQVLGQGPQFIFQYYEKEERGRGNFPDRFSARQFPNYSSELNVNALLLGDSALYLCASSGGQGGYGYTFGSGTRLTVV.

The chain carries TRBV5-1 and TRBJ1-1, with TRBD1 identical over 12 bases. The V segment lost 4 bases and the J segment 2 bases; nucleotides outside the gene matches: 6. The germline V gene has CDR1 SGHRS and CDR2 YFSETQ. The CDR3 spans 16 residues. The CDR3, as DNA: TGCGCCAGCAGCCGGGGACAGGGGGCGCGTAACACTGAAGCTTTCTTT. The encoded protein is CASSRGQGARNTEAFF.

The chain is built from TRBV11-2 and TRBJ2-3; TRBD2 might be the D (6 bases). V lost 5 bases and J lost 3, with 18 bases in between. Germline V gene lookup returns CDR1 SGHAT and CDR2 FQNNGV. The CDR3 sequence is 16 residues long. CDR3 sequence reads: CASSRRDSSTTDTQYF. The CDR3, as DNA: TGTGCCAGCAGCCGACGGGACTCCTCTACTACAGATACGCAGTATTTT.

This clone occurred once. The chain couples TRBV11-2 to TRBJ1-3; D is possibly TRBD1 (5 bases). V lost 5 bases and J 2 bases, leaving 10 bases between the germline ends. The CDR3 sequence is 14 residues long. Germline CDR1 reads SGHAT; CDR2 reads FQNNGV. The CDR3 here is CASSPTGAGNTIYF. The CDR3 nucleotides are TGTGCCAGCAGCCCTACGGGGGCTGGAAACACCATATATTTT.

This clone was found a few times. The CDR3 bases are TGCGCCAGCAGCCCTAGCCCTGGGGGGGGTAGCTCCTACGAGCAGTACTTC. It translates to CASSPSPGGGSSYEQYF. The V and J genes are TRBV23-1 and TRBJ2-7, with TRBD2 matching over 7 bases. TRBV23-1 is recorded as an ORF, its role being uncertain. V trimming: 6 bases; J trimming: 0 bases; junction bases outside the gene matches: 14. The CDR3 is 17 residues long.

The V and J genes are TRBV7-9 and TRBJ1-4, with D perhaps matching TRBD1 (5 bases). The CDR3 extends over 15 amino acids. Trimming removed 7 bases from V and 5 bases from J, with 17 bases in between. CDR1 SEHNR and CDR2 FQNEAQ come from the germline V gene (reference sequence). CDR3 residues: CASTRMGLKNEKLFF. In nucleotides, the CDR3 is TGTGCCAGCACCCGCATGGGACTCAAGAATGAAAAACTGTTTTTT.

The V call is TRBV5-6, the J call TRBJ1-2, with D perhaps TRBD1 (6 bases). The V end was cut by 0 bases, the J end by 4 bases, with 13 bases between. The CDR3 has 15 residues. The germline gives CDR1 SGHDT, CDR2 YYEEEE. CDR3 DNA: TGTGCCAGCAGCTTGGCTGGGGGCGAAGGCTATGGCTACACCTTC. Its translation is CASSLAGGEGYGYTF.

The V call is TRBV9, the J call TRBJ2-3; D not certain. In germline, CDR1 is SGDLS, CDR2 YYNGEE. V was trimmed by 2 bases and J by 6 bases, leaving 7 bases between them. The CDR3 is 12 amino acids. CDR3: CASSVSSDTQYF. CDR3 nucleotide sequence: TGTGCCAGCAGCGTTTCATCCGATACGCAGTATTTT.

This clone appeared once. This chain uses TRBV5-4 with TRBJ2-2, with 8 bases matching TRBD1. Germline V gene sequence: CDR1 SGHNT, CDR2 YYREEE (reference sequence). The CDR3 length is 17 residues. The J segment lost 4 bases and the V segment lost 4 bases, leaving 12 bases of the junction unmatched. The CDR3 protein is CASSAGRTGRSTGELFF. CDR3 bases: TGTGCCAGCAGCGCCGGTAGGACAGGGAGGAGCACCGGGGAGCTGTTTTTT.

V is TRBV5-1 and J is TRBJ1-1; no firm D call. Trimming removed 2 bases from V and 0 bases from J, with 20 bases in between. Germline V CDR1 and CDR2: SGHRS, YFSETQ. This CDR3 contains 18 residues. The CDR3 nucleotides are TGCGCCAGCAGCTTTCGGGAGGGCCGCGTTCATATGAACACTGAAGCTTTCTTT. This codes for CASSFREGRVHMNTEAFF.

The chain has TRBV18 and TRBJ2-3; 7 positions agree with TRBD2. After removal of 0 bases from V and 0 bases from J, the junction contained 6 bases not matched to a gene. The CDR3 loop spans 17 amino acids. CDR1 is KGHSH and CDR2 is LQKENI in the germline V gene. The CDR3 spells CASSPPERGPSTDTQYF. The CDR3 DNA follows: TGTGCCAGCTCACCACCCGAGCGGGGTCCTAGCACAGATACGCAGTATTTT.

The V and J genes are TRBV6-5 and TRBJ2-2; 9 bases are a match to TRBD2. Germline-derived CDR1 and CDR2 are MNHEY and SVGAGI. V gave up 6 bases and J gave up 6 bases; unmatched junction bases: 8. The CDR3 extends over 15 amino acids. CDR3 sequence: CASRRGTSSSGELFF. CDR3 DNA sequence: TGTGCCAGCAGAAGGGGGACTAGCAGTTCCGGGGAGCTGTTTTTT.

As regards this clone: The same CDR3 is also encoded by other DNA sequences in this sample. CDR3 sequence (DNA): TGTGCCAGCAGCGTAGTCTCAGGGGGGACTGAAGCTTTCTTT. Amino acids: CASSVVSGGTEAFF. This sequence joins TRBV9 and TRBJ1-1; 7 nucleotides line up with TRBD1. The CDR3 contains 14 residues. CDR1 SGDLS and CDR2 YYNGEE come from the germline V gene. Trimming at V came to 0 bases and at J to 5 bases, leaving 4 bases not matched to a gene.

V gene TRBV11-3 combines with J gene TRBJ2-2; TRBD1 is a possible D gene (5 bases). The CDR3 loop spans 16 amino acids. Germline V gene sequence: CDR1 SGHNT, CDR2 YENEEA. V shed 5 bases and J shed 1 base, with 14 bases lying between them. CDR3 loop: CASSPPGQMNTGELFF. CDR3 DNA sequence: TGTGCCAGCAGCCCTCCCGGACAAATGAACACCGGGGAGCTGTTTTTT.

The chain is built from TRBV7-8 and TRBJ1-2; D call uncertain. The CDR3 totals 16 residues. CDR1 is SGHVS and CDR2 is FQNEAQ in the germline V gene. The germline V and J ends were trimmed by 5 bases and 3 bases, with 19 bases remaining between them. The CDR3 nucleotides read TGTGCCAGCAGCCTGGGAGTTTTGGGCTCGGACTATGGCTACACCTTC. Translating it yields CASSLGVLGSDYGYTF.